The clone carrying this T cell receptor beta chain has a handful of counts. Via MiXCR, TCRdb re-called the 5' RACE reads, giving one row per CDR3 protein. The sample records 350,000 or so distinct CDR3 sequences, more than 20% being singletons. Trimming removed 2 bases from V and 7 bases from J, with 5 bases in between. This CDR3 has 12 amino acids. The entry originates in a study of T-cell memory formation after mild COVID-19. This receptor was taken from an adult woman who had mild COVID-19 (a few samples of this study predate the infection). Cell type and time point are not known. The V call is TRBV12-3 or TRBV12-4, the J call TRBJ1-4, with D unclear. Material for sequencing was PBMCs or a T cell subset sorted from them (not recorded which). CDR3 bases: TGTGCCAGCAGTTTAACTGTTGAAAAACTGTTTTTT. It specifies CASSLTVEKLFF.